This T cell receptor beta chain was documented in a study of shared clonotypes between healthy human individuals (TCRdb year 2020). Context from the whole study: A few men and a couple of women, aged 18 to 49 years, made up the cohort. Blood TCR repertoires of about 5 healthy adults were deeply sequenced to estimate repertoire size and the extent of clonotype sharing between individuals. Per donor, leukapheresis produced somewhere between about 0.8 and 9 billion PBMCs. To increase sequencing depth and limit assay-specific biases, TCR repertoire library preparation and sequencing were carried out by different laboratories using diverse techniques. Per donor, three plates each were used for CD4 naive and CD4 memory, two for CD8 naive, and one for CD8 memory. What the authors observed across the whole study: Based on pairwise subsampling, the degree of clonotype sharing among donors was expected to be affected by sequencing depth. Sampling was restricted to blood, and TCR repertoires in tissues likely differ from the TCR repertoires found in blood. Estimated clonotype richness was generally larger for naive than for memory subsets. Compared with non-shared clonotypes, the clonotypes found in all four sorted-subset donors had higher generation probabilities. The small number of donors limited the genetic and exposure-history diversity represented. Sharing across several donors was observed for approximately 5% of naive CD4, over 3% of naive CD8, over 2% of memory CD4, and about 0.4% of memory CD8 clonotypes. Even with the large sequencing depth, rarefaction of the sorted-subset datasets indicated that sequencing was incomplete.

Using the deep immunoSEQ assay, TCR CDR3 regions were amplified from genomic DNA by multiplex PCR. Genomic DNA extracted from each cell subset was distributed evenly over all wells of several immunoSEQ 96-well plates, and each plate served as one replicate. For sorted subsets, roughly 200 ng genomic DNA, equal to 25,000 to 35,000 T cell genomes, was loaded into each replicate PCR. The purified libraries were quantified using a Qubit 3.0 fluorometer, sized with a Bioanalyzer 2100, and then quantified again using the KAPA Library Quantification kit. Each immunoSEQ 96-well plate was sequenced on its own single-read 150-cycle Illumina NextSeq 550 flow cell. Per the source publication's procedure: Because only junctional sequences without quality scores were contained in the immunoSEQ output, filtering matching that applied to full-length reads could not be performed. To assign V/J genes and CDR3, sequences were annotated using PyIR, a Python wrapper for IgBLAST v1.9, with IMGT germline references. Reads with weak V/J assignments (E-value above 1e-6), missing CDR3, stop codons, out-of-frame junctions, or ambiguous translated residues were removed. A V3J clonotype was defined by an identical inferred V gene, J gene, and CDR3 amino acid sequence. Percentage overlap between repertoires was calculated by dividing the number of shared unique clonotypes by the size of the smaller repertoire. Three approaches were used to assess repertoire richness: RTK rarefaction, the Chao1 estimator, and Recon v2.1 estimates of unobserved clonotypes. Generation probabilities were computed with OLGA for all TCRbeta clonotypes obtained by the gDNA method from several donors. TCRdb took this table from immuneACCESS and kept in-frame rearrangements with V and J called. Such tables lack part of the clones; where checked against another copy, unresolved V genes explain under half of the gap, and the rest is unexplained. The D gene and trimming were derived from the DNA, and the V and J assignments and clone size from that table. For this sample the table gives about 820,000 clones, of which 80% to 95% were detected only once. The top ten constitute around 24% of the sample.

CD8 naive samples were CD45RO-negative cells positively selected for CCR7, giving a CD45RA+CCR7+ population that excluded TemRA cells. The donors were healthy, HIV-negative adults with no recently reported acute infections or vaccinations. Every donor was a Caucasian adult residing in Nashville, Tennessee, USA. Blood was collected by leukapheresis, and PBMCs were isolated by Ficoll-Histopaque density gradient centrifugation and then cryopreserved in liquid nitrogen vapor phase. Analytical flow cytometry was used to check the purity and quantity of every magnetically sorted T cell population. Genomic DNA was isolated from each sorted fraction and quantified by UV absorbance on a Nanodrop 2000c. The CDR3 measures 15 amino acids from cysteine to phenylalanine. Solely the CDR3 DNA is kept, with 45 bases framed from the first base. Trimming takes 5 bases from V and 4 bases from J, and the germline ends sit 15 bases apart. The germline V gene provides CDR1 SGHAT and CDR2 FQNNGV.

On this clone itself: The antigen it binds to is not known. No much larger clone exists at a distance of one base, and base qualities are not known.

The sequence came from a man aged 30-40 years in good health. The chain couples TRBV11-2 to TRBJ1-3; possibly the D gene is TRBD1, per 5 matching bases. Sequencing was carried out using naive CD8+ T cells sorted from blood. The meaning of the sample's cell subset or site label: CD45RA+CCR7+. The CDR3 here reads CASSLLRVSGNTIYF. The bases are TGTGCCAGCAGCCTCCTCAGGGTTTCCGGAAACACCATATATTTT.